Listed here are 10 T cell receptor beta chains from one sample, sequenced in a study of blood T cell repertoires in COVID-19. Only in-frame clones appear in the TCRdb table, and some are missing; sequencing was by immunoSEQ multiplex PCR. The sample carries more than 200,000 clones, 80% recorded once. The specimen sequenced was PBMCs or T cells enriched from blood (not recorded which). The source is a man aged 25 to 40 with acute COVID-19.

V usage is TRBV11-1 and J usage is TRBJ1-1; D is unclear. Germline CDR1 reads SGHAT; CDR2 reads FQDESV (reference sequence). The CDR3 is made up of 14 amino acids. Deletions cut 3 bases from V and 2 bases from J, with 10 bases between. CDR3 protein: CASSLKEGNTEAFF. The CDR3 nucleotides read TGTGCCAGCAGCTTGAAGGAGGGTAACACTGAAGCTTTCTTT.

The chain links TRBV5-1 to TRBJ1-1; D perhaps matches TRBD1 (6 bases). V was shortened by 4 bases and J by 4 bases, with 23 bases between the two germline ends. CDR1 SGHRS and CDR2 YFSETQ come from the germline V gene. The CDR3 length is 17 residues. The DNA of the CDR3 is TGCGCCAGCAGCCCCCGGGGGCCGGGGGGAGGAGGCACTGAAGCTTTCTTT. Translated: CASSPRGPGGGGTEAFF.

This clone appeared a few times. The chain carries TRBV7-9 and TRBJ2-3; D gene ambiguous. CDR3 size: 16 residues. Germline V gene lookup returns CDR1 SEHNR and CDR2 FQNEAQ (reference sequence). V was cut by 6 bases and J by 4 bases, with 20 bases left in between. This CDR3 reads CASSPVVSPTADTQYF. CDR3 bases: TGTGCCAGCAGTCCAGTGGTCAGTCCCACAGCAGATACGCAGTATTTT.

This rearrangement joins TRBV5-6 to TRBJ1-2; tentatively, D is TRBD1 (6 bases). The CDR3 runs to 13 residues. V was trimmed by 2 bases and J by 8 bases, leaving 13 bases between them. Looked up from germline, CDR1 is SGHDT and CDR2 is YYEEEE. The CDR3 is CASSFTGSMGYTF. The CDR3 coding sequence is TGTGCCAGCAGCTTCACAGGGTCCATGGGCTACACCTTC. Together with reference TRBV5-6 and TRBJ1-2, the CDR3 gives the full variable domain: DAGVTQSPTHLIKTRGQQVTLRCSPKSGHDTVSWYQQALGQGPQFIFQYYEEEERQRGNFPDRFSGHQFPNYSSELNVNALLLGDSALYLCASSFTGSMGYTFGSGTRLTVV.

This chain joins TRBV10-1 and TRBJ2-3; 10 bases fit TRBD2. V lost 5 bases, J lost 6 bases, and 2 bases stayed unmatched. The germline V gene has CDR1 WNHNN and CDR2 SYGVQD (reference sequence). CDR3 length: 13 amino acids. The CDR3 nucleotides are TGCGCCAGCAGTCTAGCGGGGGTCGATACGCAGTATTTT. Protein product: CASSLAGVDTQYF.

This chain uses TRBV13 with TRBJ1-2, with TRBD1 matching over 7 bases. The J segment lost 4 bases and the V segment lost 2 bases, leaving 7 bases of the junction unmatched. The CDR3 has 15 residues. Looked up from germline, CDR1 is PRHDT and CDR2 is FYEKMQ (reference sequence). The CDR3 loop is CASSLWGRGIYGYTF. DNA for the CDR3: TGTGCCAGCAGCTTATGGGGCAGGGGGATCTATGGCTACACCTTC.

CDR3 amino acids: CASSLEPGVYTQYF. The CDR3 nucleotides are TGTGCCAGCAGCTTAGAGCCAGGGGTGTATACGCAGTATTTT. The rearrangement links TRBV11-2 to TRBJ2-3; D is possibly TRBD1 (6 bases). In germline, CDR1 is SGHAT, CDR2 FQNNGV. The CDR3 is made up of 14 amino acids. Deletions cut 0 bases from V and 7 bases from J, with 11 bases between. Full variable domain (missing parts from reference TRBV11-2 and TRBJ2-3): EAGVAQSPRYKIIEKRQSVAFWCNPISGHATLYWYQQILGQGPKLLIQFQNNGVVDDSQLPKDRFSAERLKGVDSTLKIQPAKLEDSAVYLCASSLEPGVYTQYFGPGTRLTVL.

This chain joins TRBV4-1 and TRBJ1-4; 10 nucleotides align to TRBD1. Germline-derived CDR1 and CDR2 are MGHRA and YSYEKL. This CDR3 has 15 amino acids. Losses at the gene ends were 3 bases for V and 4 bases for J; bases not matched to a gene: 2. The CDR3 sequence is CASSQGTGDNEKLFF. The CDR3 DNA reads TGCGCCAGCAGCCAGGGGACAGGGGATAATGAAAAACTGTTTTTT.

CDR3 sequence reads: CASSLAVAGANVLTF. The CDR3 DNA is TGCGCCAGCAGCCTGGCGGTCGCTGGGGCCAACGTCCTGACTTTC. The chain is built from TRBV4-1 and TRBJ2-6; D not certain. Per germline, CDR1 MGHRA and CDR2 YSYEKL. CDR3 length equals 15 residues. Between the trimmed V and J ends, which lost 4 bases and 2 bases, there was a span of 9 bases.

This sequence joins TRBV11-2 and TRBJ1-1, with D possibly TRBD1 on 6 matching bases. Trimming took off 0 bases at V and 5 bases at J, with 13 bases between the two ends. This CDR3 comprises 15 residues. Germline lookup yields CDR1 SGHAT and CDR2 FQNNGV. DNA of the CDR3: TGTGCCAGCAGCTTAGACTCACTACAGGGAACTGAAGCTTTCTTT. The encoded protein is CASSLDSLQGTEAFF.